This T cell receptor (beta chain) was observed in a study of shared clonotypes between healthy human individuals. The junction had 11 bases not matched to a gene; V was cut back by 7 bases and J by 1 base. Germline V CDR1 and CDR2: MDHEN, SYDVKM. The CDR3 extends over 17 amino acids. Authors' methods: In the immunoSEQ data, sequences were junction-only and lacked quality scores, so filtering differed. The protocol was immunoSEQ multiplex PCR, while the TCRdb copy is restricted to in-frame clones and leaves out a portion. For V, J and clone size, that table is used; D and trimming come from the DNA. Of around 1 million clones in the sample, less than 85% were seen once. Whole-study results and caveats: Generation of non-shared clonotypes was less probable than generation of clonotypes shared by all four donors. It was observed that 4% to 6% of naive CD4 clonotypes were shared across several donors.

For this clone: Its target is not known.

Every donor, a Caucasian adult, lived in Nashville, Tennessee. The receptor was derived from a man aged 18 to 30 in good health. The chain joins TRBV28 to TRBJ1-1; TRBD1 matches 11 bases. The sample consisted of memory CD4+ T cells sorted from blood. Regarding subset: CD45RA-negative fraction. The CDR3 bases are TGTGCCAGCACCGCCATCGGGGACAGGGGGAAGAACACTGAAGCTTTCTTT. This sequence encodes CASTAIGDRGKNTEAFF.